One T cell receptor (beta chain) is described in this entry. The antigen is undetermined. Data came from immunoSEQ multiplex PCR; TCRdb stores just in-frame clones and leaves some out. The sample contains about 110,000 clones, roughly 90% of which appear only once. The sample comes from a study of cytomegalovirus exposure and HLA in healthy donors. Study observations and caveats: Clusters of TCRs from the first cohort tended to co-occur in the roughly 120 validation repertoires (as a later analysis found). The classifier was said to identify cytomegalovirus status with high specificity and sensitivity.

The V segment lost 4 bases and the J segment 8 bases; nucleotides outside the gene matches: 10. This CDR3 is built from 15 residues. Germline CDR1 reads MNHNS; CDR2 reads SASEGT. This TCR came from a woman aged 25 to 39 in good health and CMV-seropositive. Sequenced material: PBMCs. V usage is TRBV6-1 and J usage is TRBJ1-4; 7 positions match TRBD1. This CDR3 is CASSGRTGGGEKLFF. CDR3 in DNA: TGTGCCAGCAGTGGGAGGACAGGCGGAGGGGAAAAACTGTTTTTT.